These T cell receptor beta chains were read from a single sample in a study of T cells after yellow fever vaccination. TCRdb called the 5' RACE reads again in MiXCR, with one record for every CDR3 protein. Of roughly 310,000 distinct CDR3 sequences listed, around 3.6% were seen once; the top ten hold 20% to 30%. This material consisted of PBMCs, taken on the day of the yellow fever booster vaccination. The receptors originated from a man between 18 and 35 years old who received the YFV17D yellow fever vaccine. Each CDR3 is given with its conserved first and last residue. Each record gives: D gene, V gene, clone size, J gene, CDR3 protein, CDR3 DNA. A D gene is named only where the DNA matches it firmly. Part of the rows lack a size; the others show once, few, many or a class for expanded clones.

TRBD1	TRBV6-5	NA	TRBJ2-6	CASAEQGFSGANVLTF	TGTGCCAGCGCCGAACAGGGGTTTTCGGGGGCCAACGTCCTGACTTTC
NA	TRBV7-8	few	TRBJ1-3	CASSLARFISGNTIYF	TGTGCCAGCAGCTTAGCGCGGTTTATTTCAGGAAACACCATATATTTT
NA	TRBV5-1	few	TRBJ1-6	CASSRTGKGDSPLHF	TGCGCCAGCAGCCGAACAGGGAAAGGAGATTCACCCCTCCACTTT
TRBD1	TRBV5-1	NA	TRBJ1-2	CASSRTGKDADGYTF	TGCGCCAGCAGCCGGACAGGCAAAGACGCAGATGGCTACACCTTC
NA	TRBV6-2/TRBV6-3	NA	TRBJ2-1	CASSYQGSRPDEQFF	TGTGCCAGCAGTTACCAGGGGTCCAGGCCGGATGAGCAGTTCTTC
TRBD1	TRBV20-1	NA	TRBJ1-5	CSASNRGHQPQHF	TGCAGTGCTTCGAACAGGGGGCATCAGCCCCAGCATTTT
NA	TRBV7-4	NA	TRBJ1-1	CASNRQTMNTEAFF	TGTGCCAGCAACAGACAGACTATGAACACTGAAGCTTTCTTT
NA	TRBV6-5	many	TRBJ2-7	CASSYRGSTYEQYF	TGTGCCAGCAGTTACCGAGGTTCGACCTACGAGCAGTACTTC
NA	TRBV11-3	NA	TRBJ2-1	CARSPGTPGSEQFF	TGTGCCCGCAGCCCCGGGACTCCCGGGAGTGAGCAGTTCTTC
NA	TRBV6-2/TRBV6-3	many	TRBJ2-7	CASSYSGQNEQYF	TGTGCCAGCAGTTACTCTGGGCAAAACGAGCAGTACTTC
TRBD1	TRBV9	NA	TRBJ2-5	CASSAHRQGGETQYF	TGTGCCAGCAGCGCCCATCGACAGGGGGGGGAGACCCAGTACTTC
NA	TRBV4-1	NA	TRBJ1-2	CASSQDTDSSNYGYTF	TGCGCCAGCAGCCAAGATACAGACAGCTCTAACTATGGCTACACCTTC
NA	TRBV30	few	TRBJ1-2	CAWAVFRAQGYTF	TGTGCCTGGGCGGTCTTCAGGGCTCAAGGCTACACCTTC
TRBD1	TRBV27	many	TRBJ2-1	CASSLRTGGANEQFF	TGTGCCAGCAGTCTGAGGACAGGGGGCGCGAATGAGCAGTTCTTC
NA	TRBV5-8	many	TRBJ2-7	CASSRPTSYEQYF	TGTGCCAGCAGCCGCCCCACTAGCTACGAGCAGTACTTC
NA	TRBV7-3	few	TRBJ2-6	CASSVRGRDYSGANVLTF	TGTGCCAGCTCCGTACGGGGCAGGGATTACTCTGGGGCCAACGTCCTGACTTTC
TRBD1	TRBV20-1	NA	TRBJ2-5	CSALTGTGGTETQYF	TGCAGTGCTTTGACGGGGACAGGGGGTACGGAGACCCAGTACTTC
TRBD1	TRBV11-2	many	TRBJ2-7	CASSFGQGIHEQYF	TGTGCCAGCAGCTTTGGACAGGGGATCCACGAGCAGTACTTC
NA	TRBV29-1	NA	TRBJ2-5	CSAPSGSGTQYF	TGCAGCGCTCCCTCAGGCAGCGGGACCCAGTACTTC
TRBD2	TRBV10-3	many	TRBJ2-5	CAISEETSGGETQYF	TGTGCCATCAGTGAAGAGACTAGCGGGGGAGAGACCCAGTACTTC
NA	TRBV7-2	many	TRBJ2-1	CASSLGGANNEQFF	TGTGCCAGCAGCTTGGGGGGGGCCAACAATGAGCAGTTCTTC
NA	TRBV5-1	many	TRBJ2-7	CASSLAGGTYEQYF	TGCGCCAGCAGCTTGGCTGGCGGAACCTACGAGCAGTACTTC
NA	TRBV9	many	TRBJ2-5	CASSQDGWGETQYF	TGTGCCAGCAGCCAGGACGGATGGGGAGAGACCCAGTACTTC
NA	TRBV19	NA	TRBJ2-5	CASSRTDRRGETQYF	TGTGCCAGTAGCAGAACGGACAGGCGGGGTGAGACCCAGTACTTC
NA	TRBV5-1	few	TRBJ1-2	CASSLGFSYTF	TGCGCCAGCAGCTTGGGGTTTAGCTACACCTTC
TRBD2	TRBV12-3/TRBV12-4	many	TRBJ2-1	CASSFSGGAYNEQFF	TGTGCCAGCAGTTTTAGCGGGGGGGCCTACAATGAGCAGTTCTTC
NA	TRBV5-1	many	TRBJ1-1	CASSFSGEVTEAFF	TGCGCCAGCAGCTTTTCAGGGGAGGTCACTGAAGCTTTCTTT
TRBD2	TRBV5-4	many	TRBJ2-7	CASSRPSGGAYEQYF	TGTGCCAGCAGCCGGCCCAGCGGGGGGGCCTACGAGCAGTACTTC
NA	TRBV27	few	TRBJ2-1	CASSLSSQGYNEQFF	TGTGCCAGCAGTTTATCCAGCCAGGGTTACAATGAGCAGTTCTTC
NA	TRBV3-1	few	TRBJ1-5	CASSADYSNQPQHF	TGTGCCAGCAGTGCCGACTATAGCAATCAGCCCCAGCATTTT
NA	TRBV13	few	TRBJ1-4	CASSQTIDGGEKLFF	TGTGCCAGCAGCCAAACGATTGATGGCGGTGAAAAACTGTTTTTT
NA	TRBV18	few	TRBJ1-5	CASSNADGDQPQHF	TGTGCCAGCTCCAACGCGGACGGAGATCAGCCCCAGCATTTT
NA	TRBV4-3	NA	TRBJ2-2	CASSQVGGTNTGELFF	TGCGCCAGCAGCCAAGTCGGGGGTACGAACACCGGGGAGCTGTTTTTT
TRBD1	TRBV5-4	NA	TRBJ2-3	CASSGGTGGITDTQYF	TGTGCCAGCAGCGGTGGGACAGGGGGAATCACAGATACGCAGTATTTT
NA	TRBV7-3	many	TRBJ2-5	CASSPSGERETQYF	TGTGCCAGCAGCCCGTCTGGGGAGAGGGAGACCCAGTACTTC
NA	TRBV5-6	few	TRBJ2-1	CASSLFSSYNEQFF	TGTGCCAGCAGCTTGTTCAGCTCCTACAATGAGCAGTTCTTC